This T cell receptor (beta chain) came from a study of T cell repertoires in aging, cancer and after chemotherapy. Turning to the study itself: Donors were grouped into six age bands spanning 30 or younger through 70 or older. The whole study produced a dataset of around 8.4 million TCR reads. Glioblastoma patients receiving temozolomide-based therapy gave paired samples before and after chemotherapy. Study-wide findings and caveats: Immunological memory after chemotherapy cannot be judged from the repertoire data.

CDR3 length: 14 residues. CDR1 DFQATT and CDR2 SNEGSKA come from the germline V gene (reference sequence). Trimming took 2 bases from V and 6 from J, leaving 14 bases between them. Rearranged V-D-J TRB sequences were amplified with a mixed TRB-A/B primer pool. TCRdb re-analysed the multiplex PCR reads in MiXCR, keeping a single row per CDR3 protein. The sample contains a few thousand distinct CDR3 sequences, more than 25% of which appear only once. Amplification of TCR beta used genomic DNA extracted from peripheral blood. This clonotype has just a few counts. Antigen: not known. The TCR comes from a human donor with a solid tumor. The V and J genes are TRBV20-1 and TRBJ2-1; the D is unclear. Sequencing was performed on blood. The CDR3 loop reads CSARIPRRVNEQFF. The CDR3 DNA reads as TGCAGTGCTAGAATTCCCAGAAGGGTCAATGAGCAGTTCTTC.